This T cell receptor (beta chain) was sequenced in a study of control samples from healthy donors and cancer patients. This CDR3 is 12 amino acids long. Germline V gives CDR1 SEHNR, CDR2 FQNEAQ (reference sequence). Trimming left V 3 bases short and J 5 bases short, with 7 bases between. Data came from immunoSEQ multiplex PCR; TCRdb stores just in-frame clones and leaves some out. The sample includes some 130,000 clones, 80% to 95% of them seen just once. Sequenced input: blood. The source of this sequence is a man aged 18 to 35 in good health. V and J are TRBV7-9 and TRBJ1-1; D might be TRBD1 (5 bases). As DNA, the CDR3 is TGTGCCAGCAGCTTTGGGGCGACTGAAGCTTTCTTT. Protein: CASSFGATEAFF.